This T cell receptor (beta chain) is from a study of persistence of HIV-infected CD4 T cells. The study, taken as a whole, reports: TCR oligoclonality correlated with proviral oligoclonality in the same sorted populations. CMV- and Gag-responding cells had lower TCRbeta richness than CD3/CD28-responding cells.

From germline, CDR1 is KGHDR and CDR2 SFDVKD. The CDR3 extends over 15 amino acids. The V and J ends lost 4 bases and 4 bases, in that order; junction bases with no gene match: 6. The immunoSEQ assay was version 4, run in survey mode. Template was genomic DNA at about 10 ng/uL, with up to 1 ug used per sample. Data came from immunoSEQ multiplex PCR; TCRdb stores just in-frame clones and leaves some out. The table has 15,000 to 20,000 clones, about two thirds seen once. Cells were stimulated with CMV-infected fibroblast lysates at 10 ug/mL. Responding CD4+ T cells were sorted by upregulation of both CD40 ligand and CD69. An approximately 17-hour stimulation of CD8-depleted PBMCs used anti-CD28/CD49d costimulation, CD40-blocking antibody and enfuvirtide. This clone was recorded only once. Its specificity is not known.

The sequence was obtained from an adult woman with HIV who was CMV-seropositive. The material was CD4+ T cells sorted from PBMCs after approximately 19-hour stimulation, obtained from a patient who received antiretroviral therapy. The V call is TRBV24-1, the J call TRBJ2-3; TRBD2 aligns across 8 bases. The CDR3 protein is CATSDRSGGADTQYF. CDR3 nucleotides: TGTGCCACCAGTGACCGAAGCGGGGGCGCAGATACGCAGTATTTT.